This TCR beta chain was sequenced during a study of shared T cell receptors in the human thymus. Germline loops: CDR1 SGHTA, CDR2 FQGNSA. The length of the CDR3 is 17 residues. Deletions cut 1 base from V and 3 bases from J, with 17 bases between. TCRdb's table, derived via immunoSEQ multiplex PCR, lists solely in-frame clones and lacks some. Among about 380,000 clones listed, 95% were seen once. This TCR was sampled from a human donor. The sequenced sample was thymocytes. This rearrangement joins TRBV7-2 to TRBJ2-3; D unclear. CDR3: CASSLVGGQVRTDTQYF. The CDR3 nucleotides read TGTGCCAGCAGCTTAGTTGGCGGTCAGGTGAGGACAGATACGCAGTATTTT.